The 5 T cell receptor beta chains below were found in one sample sequenced in a study of glioma-infiltrating T cells after dendritic cell vaccination. This table comes from immunoSEQ multiplex PCR, and its TCRdb copy is limited to in-frame clones, with some not included. Here the sample spans fewer than 75,000 clones, about 83% being singletons. The time point was: after dendritic cell vaccination, including at tumor progression/relapse. This sample comprised blood, obtained after dendritic cell vaccination. These receptors were taken from a human donor with glioblastoma.

The chain is built from TRBV27 and TRBJ2-7, with TRBD1 identical over 11 bases. V was pared by 5 bases and J by 0 bases, with 6 bases of the junction left unmatched. The CDR3 contains 16 residues. The germline V gene encodes CDR1 MNHEY and CDR2 SMNVEV (reference sequence). The CDR3 sequence: CASSLPGTGGSYEQYF. DNA for the CDR3: TGTGCCAGCAGTCTCCCCGGGACAGGGGGCTCCTACGAGCAGTACTTC.

The chain carries TRBV10-3 and TRBJ1-4; 7 positions agree with TRBD1. This CDR3 is built from 14 residues. Looked up from germline, CDR1 is ENHRY and CDR2 is SYGVKD. V shed 3 bases, J shed 8 bases, and the junction held 6 bases outside the gene matches. In nucleotides, the CDR3 is TGTGCCATCAGTGACGACAGGGATCAGGAAAAACTGTTTTTT. It yields the protein CAISDDRDQEKLFF.

V and J are TRBV9 and TRBJ2-3; D remains unclear. This CDR3 has 15 residues. Germline assignment: CDR1 SGDLS and CDR2 YYNGEE. V lost 0 bases, J lost 0 bases, and 8 bases lay in between. CDR3 sequence reads: CASSVAPRSTDTQYF. CDR3 DNA sequence: TGTGCCAGCAGCGTAGCCCCTAGGAGCACAGATACGCAGTATTTT. Full variable domain (remainder filled in from reference TRBV9 and TRBJ2-3): DSGVTQTPKHLITATGQRVTLRCSPRSGDLSVYWYQQSLDQGLQFLIQYYNGEERAKGNILERFSAQQFPDLHSELNLSSLELGDSALYFCASSVAPRSTDTQYFGPGTRLTVL.

The chain carries TRBV9 and TRBJ2-1, with 10 bases fitting TRBD2. The CDR3 sequence is 15 residues long. J lost 4 bases, V lost 3 bases, and 4 bases had no gene match. CDR1 SGDLS and CDR2 YYNGEE come from the germline V gene. CDR3 loop: CASSESGGVYNEQFF. As DNA, the CDR3 is TGTGCCAGCAGCGAAAGCGGGGGGGTGTACAATGAGCAGTTCTTC.

This rearrangement joins TRBV7-4 to TRBJ1-3, with 8 bases that match TRBD1. This CDR3 has 15 residues. Unmatched junction bases numbered 1, after V lost 1 base and J lost 2 bases. Germline values: CDR1 SGHVT, CDR2 SQSDAQ. This chain's CDR3 is CASSLETGAGNTIYF. The CDR3 region has the DNA TGTGCCAGCAGCTTAGAGACAGGGGCTGGAAACACCATATATTTT.